Here is one T cell receptor (beta chain) with its context. The CDR3 has 13 residues. Germline V gene sequence: CDR1 MNHEY, CDR2 SMNVEV (reference sequence). V was clipped by 3 bases and J by 5 bases; unmatched bases: 3. The sample originates from a study of cytomegalovirus exposure and HLA in healthy donors. Those who donated were healthy bone marrow donors. Vbeta (60) and Jbeta (13) primers were used in the PCR. Produced via immunoSEQ multiplex PCR; TCRdb's table is partial and in-frame only. There are some 150,000 clones in the sample; 70% to 85% occur only once, and roughly 3.6% lies in the top ten.

The genes are TRBV27 and TRBJ2-5, with TRBD2 matching over 7 bases. Material for sequencing was PBMCs. This TCR was sampled from a young man in good health and CMV-seropositive. In nucleotides, the CDR3 is TGTGCCAGCAGTTTCGGGGGAGGGGAGACCCAGTACTTC. Translation gives CASSFGGGETQYF.